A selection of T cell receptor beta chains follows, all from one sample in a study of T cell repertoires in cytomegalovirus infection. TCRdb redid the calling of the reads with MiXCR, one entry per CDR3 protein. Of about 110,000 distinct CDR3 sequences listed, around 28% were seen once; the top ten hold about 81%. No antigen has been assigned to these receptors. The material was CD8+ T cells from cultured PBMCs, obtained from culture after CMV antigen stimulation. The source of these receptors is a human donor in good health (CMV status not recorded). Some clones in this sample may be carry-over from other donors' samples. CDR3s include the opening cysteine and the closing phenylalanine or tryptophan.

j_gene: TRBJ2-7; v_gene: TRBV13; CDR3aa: CASSLTHSSGGAYEQYF
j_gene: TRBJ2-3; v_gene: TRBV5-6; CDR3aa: CASRLAGGPGDTQYF
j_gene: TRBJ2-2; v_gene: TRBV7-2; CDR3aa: CASSSDGSGVLFF
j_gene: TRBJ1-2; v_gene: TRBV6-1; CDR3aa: CASTDRVPNYGYTF
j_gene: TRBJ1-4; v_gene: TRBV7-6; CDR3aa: CASSLHPTNEKLFF
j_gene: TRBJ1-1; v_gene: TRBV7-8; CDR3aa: CASSFDRDTEAFF
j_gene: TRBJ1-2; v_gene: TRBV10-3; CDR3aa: CAIRDSGTQNYGYTF
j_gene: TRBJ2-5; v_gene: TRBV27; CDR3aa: CASSSGLAGAQTQYF
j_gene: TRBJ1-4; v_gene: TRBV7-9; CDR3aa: CASSSRQGVNEKLFF
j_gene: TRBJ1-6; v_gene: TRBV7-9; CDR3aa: CASSPISATYNSPLHF